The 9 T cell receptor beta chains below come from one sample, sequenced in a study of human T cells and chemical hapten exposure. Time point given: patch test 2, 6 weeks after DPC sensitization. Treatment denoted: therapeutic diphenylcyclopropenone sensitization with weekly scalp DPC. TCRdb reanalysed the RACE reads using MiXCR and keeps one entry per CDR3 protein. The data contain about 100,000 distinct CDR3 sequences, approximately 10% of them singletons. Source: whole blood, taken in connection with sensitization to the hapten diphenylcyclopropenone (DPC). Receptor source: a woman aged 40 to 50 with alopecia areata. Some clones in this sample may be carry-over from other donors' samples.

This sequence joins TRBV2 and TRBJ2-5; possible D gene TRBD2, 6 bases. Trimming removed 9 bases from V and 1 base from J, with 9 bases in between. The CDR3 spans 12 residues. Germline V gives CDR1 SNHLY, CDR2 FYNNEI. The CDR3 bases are TGTGCCAGGGGGACTGGCCAAGAGACCCAGTACTTC. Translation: CARGTGQETQYF.

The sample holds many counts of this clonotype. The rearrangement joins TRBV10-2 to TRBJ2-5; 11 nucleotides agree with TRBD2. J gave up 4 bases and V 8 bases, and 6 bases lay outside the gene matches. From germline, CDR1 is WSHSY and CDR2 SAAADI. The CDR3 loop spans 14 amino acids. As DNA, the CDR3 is TGCGCCAGCTGCTCCACTAGCGGGAGAGAGACCCAGTACTTC. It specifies CASCSTSGRETQYF.

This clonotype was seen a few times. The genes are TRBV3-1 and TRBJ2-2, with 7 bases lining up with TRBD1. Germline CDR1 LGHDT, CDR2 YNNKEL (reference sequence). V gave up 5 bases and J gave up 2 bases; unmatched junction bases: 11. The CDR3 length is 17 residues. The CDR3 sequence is CASSSTGQLQNTGELFF. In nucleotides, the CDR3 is TGTGCCAGCAGCTCTACGGGACAGCTGCAAAACACCGGGGAGCTGTTTTTT.

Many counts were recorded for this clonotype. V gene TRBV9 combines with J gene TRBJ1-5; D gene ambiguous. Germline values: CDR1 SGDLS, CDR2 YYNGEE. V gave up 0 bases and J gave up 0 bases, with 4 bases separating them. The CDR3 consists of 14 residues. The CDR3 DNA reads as TGTGCCAGCAGCGTAGCAGGTAGCAATCAGCCCCAGCATTTT. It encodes CASSVAGSNQPQHF. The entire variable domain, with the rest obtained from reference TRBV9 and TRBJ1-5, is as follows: DSGVTQTPKHLITATGQRVTLRCSPRSGDLSVYWYQQSLDQGLQFLIQYYNGEERAKGNILERFSAQQFPDLHSELNLSSLELGDSALYFCASSVAGSNQPQHFGDGTRLSIL.

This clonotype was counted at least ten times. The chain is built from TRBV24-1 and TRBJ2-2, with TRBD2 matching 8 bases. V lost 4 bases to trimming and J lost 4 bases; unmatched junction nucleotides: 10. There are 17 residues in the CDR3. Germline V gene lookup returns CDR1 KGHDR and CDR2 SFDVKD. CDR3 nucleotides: TGTGCCACCAGTGAGCCCACTAGCGGAACCGCCACCGGGGAGCTGTTTTTT. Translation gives CATSEPTSGTATGELFF.

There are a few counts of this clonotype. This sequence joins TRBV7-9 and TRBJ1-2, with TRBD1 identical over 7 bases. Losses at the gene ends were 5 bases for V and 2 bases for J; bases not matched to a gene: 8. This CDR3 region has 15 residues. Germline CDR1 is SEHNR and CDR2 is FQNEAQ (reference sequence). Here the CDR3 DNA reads TGTGCCAGCAGCACCAGACAGGGAACGAACTATGGCTACACCTTC. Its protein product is CASSTRQGTNYGYTF.

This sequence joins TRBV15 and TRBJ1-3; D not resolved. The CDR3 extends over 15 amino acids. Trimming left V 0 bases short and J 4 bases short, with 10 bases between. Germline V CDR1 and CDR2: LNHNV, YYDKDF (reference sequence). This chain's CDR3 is CATSRDPGSGNTIYF. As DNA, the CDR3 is TGTGCCACCAGCAGAGATCCTGGGTCAGGAAACACCATATATTTT.

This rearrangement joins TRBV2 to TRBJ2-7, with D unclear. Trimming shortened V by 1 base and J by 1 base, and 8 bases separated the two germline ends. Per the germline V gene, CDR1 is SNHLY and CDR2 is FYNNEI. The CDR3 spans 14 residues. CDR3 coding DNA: TGTGCCAGCAGTGAAGGTATCCCTTCCTACGAGCAGTACTTC. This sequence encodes CASSEGIPSYEQYF.

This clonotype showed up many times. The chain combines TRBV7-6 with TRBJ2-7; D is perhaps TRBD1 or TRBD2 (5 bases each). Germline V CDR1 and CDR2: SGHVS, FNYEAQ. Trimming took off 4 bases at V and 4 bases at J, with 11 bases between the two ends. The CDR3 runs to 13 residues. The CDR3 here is CASSWGKGYEQYF. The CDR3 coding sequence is TGTGCCAGCAGCTGGGGGAAGGGATACGAGCAGTACTTC.